This T cell receptor (beta chain) originates from a study of blood T cell repertoires in COVID-19. Overall study context: PBMCs, B-cell-depleted T cells, or T cells were the source of the cDNA or gDNA that made up the material.

Germline assignment: CDR1 ENHRY and CDR2 SYGVKD. The V and J ends lost 3 bases and 3 bases respectively, with 18 bases between them. The CDR3 is 16 amino acids. This table comes from immunoSEQ multiplex PCR, and its TCRdb copy is limited to in-frame clones, with some not included. The sample records 180,000 or so clones, approximately 85% being singletons. The TCR was taken from a woman in her sixties or seventies with acute or convalescent COVID-19. Source material: peripheral blood. The gene calls are TRBV10-3 and TRBJ2-7; the D gene is possibly TRBD1 (5 bases). The CDR3 DNA is TGTGCCATCAGTGATCAAAAGGGGCAGGCCCTCTACGAGCAGTACGTC. Its translation is CAISDQKGQALYEQYV.